Presented here are 14 T cell receptor beta chains from one specimen sequenced in a study of blood T cell repertoires in COVID-19. Sequencing was performed with immunoSEQ multiplex PCR; in TCRdb, only in-frame clones are kept and a portion is missing. The data contain 130,000 to 150,000 clones, about 86% of them singletons. Sequencing was performed on peripheral blood. These receptor sequences come from a human donor in a cohort sampled during active COVID-19.

The chain recombines TRBV6-2 or TRBV6-3 with TRBJ2-7; 9 positions match TRBD1. The CDR3 extends over 13 amino acids. With V trimmed by 5 bases and J by 6 bases, 5 bases remained unmatched. Germline CDR1 reads MNHEY; CDR2 reads SVGEGT. CDR3 sequence: CASSRTGAIEQYF. The CDR3 DNA follows: TGTGCCAGCAGTCGGACAGGGGCCATCGAGCAGTACTTC.

The V call is TRBV25-1, the J call TRBJ1-3; the D is unclear. The CDR3 contains 13 residues. The germline V and J ends were trimmed by 2 bases and 7 bases, with 9 bases remaining between them. Germline V lookup: CDR1 MGHDK, CDR2 SYGVNS. In DNA form, the CDR3 reads TGTGCCAGCAGTGAACGGGGAGATAACACCATATATTTT. Translation: CASSERGDNTIYF.

V is TRBV7-2 and J is TRBJ2-4; D possibly corresponds to TRBD1 (7 bases). CDR3 length equals 16 residues. V dropped 2 bases and J dropped 7 bases, with 18 bases sitting between them. Germline CDR1 reads SGHTA; CDR2 reads FQGNSA. The CDR3 region has the DNA TGTGCCAGCAGCTTACAGGGAGGCGCCAGGGGGAACATTCAGTACTTC. This gives the protein CASSLQGGARGNIQYF.

A few counts support this clone. The J gene is TRBJ2-7, the V gene TRBV11-2; the D gene is possibly TRBD1 (6 bases). Trimming took off 4 bases at V and 3 bases at J, with 10 bases between the two ends. The germline gives CDR1 SGHAT, CDR2 FQNNGV. CDR3 length: 13 amino acids. For the CDR3, the DNA is TGTGCCAGCAGCTCCGGACAGAACTACGAGCAGTACTTC. This codes for CASSSGQNYEQYF. Complete variable domain (other parts from reference TRBV11-2 and TRBJ2-7): EAGVAQSPRYKIIEKRQSVAFWCNPISGHATLYWYQQILGQGPKLLIQFQNNGVVDDSQLPKDRFSAERLKGVDSTLKIQPAKLEDSAVYLCASSSGQNYEQYFGPGTRLTVT.

The chain combines TRBV24-1 with TRBJ2-3; weak D call: TRBD2 (6 bases). Between the trimmed V and J ends, which lost 4 bases and 3 bases, there was a span of 10 bases. From germline, CDR1 is KGHDR and CDR2 SFDVKD. The CDR3 runs 14 residues. The CDR3: CATSDRGTTDTQYF. CDR3 sequence (DNA): TGTGCCACCAGTGACCGGGGGACGACAGATACGCAGTATTTT.

The chain recombines TRBV3-1 (or the pseudogene TRBV3-2) with TRBJ2-7; perhaps TRBD2 as D (5 bases). The CDR3 length is 12 residues. Between the trimmed V and J ends, which lost 8 bases and 1 base, there was a span of 9 bases. CDR1 and CDR2 from the germline V gene are LGHDT and YNNKEL (reference sequence). CDR3 sequence reads: CASEGTSYEQYF. In DNA form, the CDR3 reads TGTGCCAGCGAGGGCACTTCCTACGAGCAGTACTTC.

The chain links TRBV9 to TRBJ2-7; D unresolved. Germline V gene data show CDR1 as SGDLS and CDR2 as YYNGEE. Trimming took 0 bases from V and 2 from J, leaving 9 bases between them. This CDR3 region has 14 residues. This CDR3 is CASSVGGNPYEQYF. CDR3 bases: TGTGCCAGCAGCGTAGGAGGCAACCCCTACGAGCAGTACTTC.

This chain joins TRBV2 and TRBJ2-2; 8 bases are shared with TRBD2. Trimming cost V 3 bases and J 6 bases; bases outside gene matches: 6. The CDR3 consists of 15 residues. Germline CDR1 and CDR2: SNHLY and FYNNEI. This CDR3 reads CASSEPGGIAGELFF. The CDR3 coding sequence is TGTGCCAGCAGTGAGCCGGGAGGGATAGCCGGGGAGCTGTTTTTT.

This sequence joins TRBV3-1 (or the pseudogene TRBV3-2) and TRBJ2-5; D might be TRBD2 (5 bases). The CDR3 is 13 amino acids. The V and J ends lost 4 bases and 4 bases respectively, with 10 bases between them. Germline V CDR1 and CDR2: LGHDT, YNNKEL (reference sequence). The CDR3 coding sequence is TGTGCCAGCAGCCGGAGAGGGTCAGAGACCCAGTACTTC. Residues: CASSRRGSETQYF.

This chain connects TRBV4-3 to TRBJ1-1; possibly TRBD1 for D (5 bases). The CDR3 has 16 amino acids. Germline CDR1 is LGHNA and CDR2 is YSLEER. V gave up 0 bases and J gave up 2 bases, with 13 bases separating them. The CDR3 spells CASSQDPQGSNTEAFF. CDR3 coding DNA: TGCGCCAGCAGCCAAGATCCCCAGGGCTCTAACACTGAAGCTTTCTTT.

V and J are TRBV28 and TRBJ2-7; a possible D gene is TRBD1 (5 bases). CDR3 size: 12 residues. Per the germline V gene, CDR1 is MDHEN and CDR2 is SYDVKM. The V end was cut by 3 bases, the J end by 6 bases, with 9 bases between. The CDR3 region has the DNA TGTGCCAGCAGTTTTTACGACAGCGAGCAGTACTTC. Translated: CASSFYDSEQYF.

The V gene is TRBV6-4, the J gene TRBJ2-3; 13 bases are a match to TRBD2. The junction had 12 bases not matched to a gene; V was cut back by 2 bases and J by 1 base. CDR1 is MRHNA, CDR2 SNTAGT, per germline. CDR3 length: 20 amino acids. CDR3 in DNA: TGTGCCAGCAGTGACCCGCCCACTAGCGGGAGGGCCATGGGCACAGATACGCAGTATTTT. It specifies CASSDPPTSGRAMGTDTQYF.

The chain employs TRBV20-1 and TRBJ1-2; perhaps TRBD1 as D (6 bases). The germline CDR1 and CDR2 sequences are DFQATT and SNEGSKA (reference sequence). This CDR3 is built from 13 residues. V lost 3 bases and J 3 bases, leaving 11 bases between the germline ends. The CDR3 reads CSASNRDYYGYTF. In DNA, the CDR3 is TGCAGTGCTAGTAACAGGGATTACTATGGCTACACCTTC.

The chain recombines TRBV7-2 with TRBJ2-1; possibly TRBD2 for D (5 bases). This CDR3 is built from 14 residues. Trimming removed 1 base at V and 12 bases at J, with 16 bases between. Germline CDR1 reads SGHTA; CDR2 reads FQGNSA. Here the CDR3 DNA reads TGTGCCAGCAGCTTAGGGGGAGTTTGGACCTCGCAGTTCTTC. This translates into CASSLGGVWTSQFF.